What follows are 15 T cell receptor beta chains derived from one specimen sequenced in a study of T cell responses to AZD1222 COVID-19 vaccine. Measured with immunoSEQ multiplex PCR; TCRdb has only the in-frame clones, and not every one. The table lists over 100,000 clones, just over 85% of them singletons, with 20% to 25% in the top ten. This specimen was peripheral blood, taken on day 0 of AZD1222 vaccination. These receptors originate from an adult in good health.

The V gene is TRBV7-2, the J gene TRBJ1-5; 10 nucleotides line up with TRBD1. The V gene's germline CDR1 is SGHTA and CDR2 FQGNSA. The CDR3 length is 14 residues. V lost 2 bases to trimming and J lost 7 bases; unmatched junction nucleotides: 2. CDR3 sequence reads: CASSLRDRGQPQHF. CDR3 DNA sequence: TGTGCCAGCAGCTTAAGGGACAGGGGCCAGCCCCAGCATTTT.

This sequence joins TRBV19 and TRBJ2-4; 9 bases fit TRBD2. Germline assignment: CDR1 LNHDA and CDR2 SQIVND (reference sequence). V was clipped by 8 bases and J by 7 bases; unmatched bases: 6. The CDR3 totals 13 residues. The DNA for the CDR3 is TGTGCCAGTCGTAGCGGGGGCGGGAACATTCAGTACTTC. Protein product: CASRSGGGNIQYF. The variable domain in full, with the rest retrieved from reference TRBV19 and TRBJ2-4, is DGGITQSPKYLFRKEGQNVTLSCEQNLNHDAMYWYRQDPGQGLRLIYYSQIVNDFQKGDIAEGYSVSREKKESFPLTVTSAQKNPTAFYLCASRSGGGNIQYFGAGTRLSVL.

CDR3 sequence (DNA): TGCAGTGCTAGTCCCGACAGAACCCGCCCATACAATGAGCAGTTCTTC. It translates to CSASPDRTRPYNEQFF. The chain has TRBV20-1 and TRBJ2-1, with TRBD1 as a possible D gene (5 bases). Trimming removed 3 bases from V and 4 bases from J, with 19 bases in between. The CDR3 sequence is 16 residues long. Looked up from germline, CDR1 is DFQATT and CDR2 is SNEGSKA (reference sequence).

The rearrangement links TRBV4-3 to TRBJ1-1; no clear D. Germline V gives CDR1 LGHNA, CDR2 YSLEER. Trimming cost V 0 bases and J 3 bases, with 8 bases left between them. This CDR3 is built from 14 residues. The CDR3 spells CASSQDPPYTEAFF. The CDR3 DNA follows: TGCGCCAGCAGCCAAGATCCCCCCTACACTGAAGCTTTCTTT.

V usage is TRBV11-2 and J usage is TRBJ2-7; D possibly corresponds to TRBD1 (5 bases). The ends were cut back, 6 bases at V and 3 bases at J, with 30 bases in the middle. The CDR3 sequence is 19 residues long. The germline V gene encodes CDR1 SGHAT and CDR2 FQNNGV. In DNA, the CDR3 is TGTGCCAGCAGATCCTTAAAAAGGAGCCGTGACAGTATCCGCTACGAGCAGTACTTC. It translates to CASRSLKRSRDSIRYEQYF.

This clone was detected only a few times. The chain combines TRBV6-2 or TRBV6-3 with TRBJ2-7, with D possibly TRBD1 on 6 matching bases. CDR3 length: 15 residues. Trimming removed 6 bases at V and 0 bases at J, with 15 bases between. CDR1 MNHEY and CDR2 SVGEGT come from the germline V gene. The CDR3 bases are TGTGCCAGCAGCCGCCAGGGGCTTAGCTCCTACGAGCAGTACTTC. It is translated as CASSRQGLSSYEQYF.

The chain joins TRBV10-3 to TRBJ2-1; the D call may be TRBD1 or TRBD2 (7 bases each). The V end was cut by 6 bases, the J end by 4 bases, with 13 bases between. Germline V gene sequence: CDR1 ENHRY, CDR2 SYGVKD. This CDR3 is built from 14 residues. The DNA for the CDR3 is TGTGCCATCAGCCAGGGGGAGGGTTACAATGAGCAGTTCTTC. Its translation: CAISQGEGYNEQFF.

The chain links TRBV4-3 to TRBJ2-7; no reliable D call. The CDR3 sequence is 13 residues long. With 1 base removed from V and 3 bases from J, the gap between germline ends came to 7 bases. Germline V gene lookup returns CDR1 LGHNA and CDR2 YSLEER. In DNA form, the CDR3 reads TGCGCCAGCAGCCAAGTCGTAGACTACGAGCAGTACTTC. Protein product: CASSQVVDYEQYF.

V is TRBV27 and J is TRBJ1-4; D might be TRBD1 (6 bases). The V end was cut by 5 bases, the J end by 8 bases, with 18 bases between. The CDR3 has 15 amino acids. Germline CDR1 and CDR2: MNHEY and SMNVEV (reference sequence). The CDR3 is CASSPSPQGLEKLFF. CDR3 bases: TGTGCCAGCAGTCCCAGCCCTCAGGGGTTGGAAAAACTGTTTTTT.

This rearrangement joins TRBV6-6 to TRBJ1-2; D might be TRBD1 (5 bases). CDR1 MNHNY and CDR2 SVGAGI come from the germline V gene (reference sequence). This CDR3 contains 12 residues. Deletions cut 5 bases from V and 2 bases from J, with 6 bases between. Here the CDR3 reads CASSPGNYGYTF. The DNA of the CDR3 is TGTGCCAGCAGTCCAGGGAACTATGGCTACACCTTC.

The chain combines TRBV3-1 (or the pseudogene TRBV3-2) with TRBJ2-7; D ambiguous. Deletions cut 1 base from V and 4 bases from J, with 8 bases between. This CDR3 comprises 13 residues. CDR1 is LGHDT and CDR2 is YNNKEL in the germline V gene (reference sequence). This CDR3 is CASSQGPGYEQYF. The DNA for the CDR3 is TGTGCCAGCAGCCAAGGACCCGGATACGAGCAGTACTTC.

Only one count was recorded for this clone. V usage is TRBV5-1 and J usage is TRBJ1-4; D gene unclear. CDR1 and CDR2 (germline): SGHRS, YFSETQ. V was clipped by 5 bases and J by 2 bases, with 10 bases between them. This CDR3 region has 14 residues. This CDR3 reads CASSPTVTNEKLFF. CDR3 nucleotides: TGCGCCAGCAGTCCAACAGTCACTAATGAAAAACTGTTTTTT.

The chain carries TRBV5-1 and TRBJ2-3; possibly TRBD1 or TRBD2 for D (6 bases each). The CDR3 is 14 residues long. Looked up from germline, CDR1 is SGHRS and CDR2 is YFSETQ. V was clipped by 7 bases and J by 0 bases, with 12 bases between them. The CDR3 sequence is CASRQGTSTDTQYF. The CDR3 DNA follows: TGCGCCAGCCGGCAGGGGACTAGCACAGATACGCAGTATTTT.

This clone has only one observation. Mismatch with germline at one junction end may stem from a read error. The same CDR3 is also encoded by other DNA sequences in this sample. The genes are TRBV6-2 or TRBV6-3 and TRBJ1-2; 7 positions match TRBD1. Germline-derived CDR1 and CDR2 are MNHEY and SVGEGT. The CDR3 extends over 15 amino acids. CDR3 region: CASSYPDRVSSGYTF. CDR3 sequence (DNA): TGTGCCAGTAGTTACCCCGACAGGGTTTCTTCGGGCTACACCTTC.

This rearrangement joins TRBV18 to TRBJ2-2; D unclear. Trimming took off 3 bases at V and 3 bases at J, with 8 bases between the two ends. The germline V gene has CDR1 KGHSH and CDR2 LQKENI. CDR3 size: 14 residues. The CDR3 protein is CASSPSSYTGELFF. In DNA, the CDR3 is TGTGCCAGCTCACCGTCTAGTTACACCGGGGAGCTGTTTTTT. The full variable domain, in which reference TRBV18 and TRBJ2-2 provide the parts outside the CDR3, is NAGVMQNPRHLVRRRGQEARLRCSPMKGHSHVYWYRQLPEEGLKFMVYLQKENIIDESGMPKERFSAEFPKEGPSILRIQQVVRGDSAAYFCASSPSSYTGELFFGEGSRLTVL.